The rows below give T cell receptor beta chains drawn from one sample of a study of blood T cell repertoires in COVID-19. Libraries were prepared by immunoSEQ multiplex PCR; TCRdb keeps only in-frame clonotypes and omits some of them. The data hold approximately 260,000 clones, with 80% to 90% observed a single time. The sample was peripheral blood. Source of these receptors: a woman between 65 and 79 years old with COVID-19, enrolled during active disease. Each CDR3 is given with its conserved first and last residue. D genes are given only for firm matches. The size of a clone is reported for some rows only, either as once, few or many, or as a class for expanded clones.

>TRBJ2-1|TRBV24-1|TRBD2|NA
TGTGCCACCAGTGATCTAGCGGGAGGAATCAATGAGCAGTTCTTC
CATSDLAGGINEQFF
>TRBJ2-7|TRBV6-2/TRBV6-3|TRBD1|NA
TGTGCCAGCAGTGGCATTACAGGGGGGACCTACGAGCAGTACTTC
CASSGITGGTYEQYF
>TRBJ1-3|TRBV10-3|NA|NA
TGTGCCATCACCGATGGGCCCAACTCTGGAAACACCATATATTTT
CAITDGPNSGNTIYF
>TRBJ2-1|TRBV6-5|TRBD1|NA
TGTGCCAGCATAGGTGGGACAGGGAAAGACAATGAGCAGTTCTTC
CASIGGTGKDNEQFF
>TRBJ1-3|TRBV7-3|NA|NA
TGTGCCAGCAGCCGGACAGCTGGAAACACCATATATTTT
CASSRTAGNTIYF
>TRBJ1-2|TRBV3-1/TRBV3-2|NA|NA
TGTGCCAGCAGCCAAGGTCAGGAAAACTATGGCTACACCTTC
CASSQGQENYGYTF
>TRBJ2-5|TRBV10-3|TRBD2|few
TGTGCCATATCTCCCGGGACTAGCGGATTGAGAGAGACCCAGTACTTC
CAISPGTSGLRETQYF
>TRBJ2-3|TRBV5-1|TRBD2|NA
TGCGCCAGCAGCTTTCTAGCGGGGAGCACAGATACGCAGTATTTT
CASSFLAGSTDTQYF
>TRBJ2-7|TRBV7-3|NA|NA
TGTGCCAGCAGCTTAAGAGGCAGGGGGGAGGAGCAGTACTTC
CASSLRGRGEEQYF
>TRBJ1-6|TRBV30|NA|NA
TGTGCCGGAGCAAAAGATTCACCCCTCCACTTT
CAGAKDSPLHF
>TRBJ1-2|TRBV6-5|NA|NA
TGTGCCAGCAGTCAGGGGATCTATGGCTACACCTTC
CASSQGIYGYTF
>TRBJ2-7|TRBV5-4|TRBD1|NA
TGTGCCAGCAGCTCGGACAGGGTACACGAGCAGTACTTC
CASSSDRVHEQYF
>TRBJ1-5|TRBV10-1|TRBD1|NA
TGCGCCAGCAGTGACAGGACAGGGTTCAATCAGCCCCAGCATTTT
CASSDRTGFNQPQHF
>TRBJ2-1|TRBV30|NA|NA
TGTGCCTGGTCTCCCCCTAGGAGCTCCTACAATGAGCAGTTCTTC
CAWSPPRSSYNEQFF
>TRBJ2-7|TRBV18|TRBD1|NA
TGTGCCAGCTCACGGGACAGGCGACCTTACGAGCAGTACTTC
CASSRDRRPYEQYF
>TRBJ2-3|TRBV7-3|NA|NA
TGTGCCAGCAGCTTATCTAAAGCGGGCACAGATACGCAGTATTTT
CASSLSKAGTDTQYF
>TRBJ2-5|TRBV2|NA|NA
TGTGCCAGCAGTGAAGTATTGGCCCAGGAGACCCAGTACTTC
CASSEVLAQETQYF
>TRBJ1-4|TRBV9|TRBD1|NA
TGTGCCAGCAGCGTAGAGGGACAGAATGAAAAACTGTTTTTT
CASSVEGQNEKLFF
>TRBJ2-7|TRBV7-8|TRBD1|once
TGTGCCAGCAGCCGAGGACAGGGGGCCTTCGACTACGAGCAGTACTTC
CASSRGQGAFDYEQYF
>TRBJ2-7|TRBV30|TRBD1|NA
TGTGCCTGGGACAGGGGATCCTCCTACGAGCAGTACTTC
CAWDRGSSYEQYF
>TRBJ2-7|TRBV10-3|NA|NA
TGTGCCATCTGGGGGACGGGGGCGGGCGGGCCACGGGGGGCCTACGAGCAGTACTTC
CAIWGTGAGGPRGAYEQYF
>TRBJ2-2|TRBV5-1|NA|NA
TGCGCCAGCAGCTTACAGGGAACCGGGGAGCTGTTTTTT
CASSLQGTGELFF
>TRBJ2-4|TRBV27|NA|NA
TGTGCCAGCAGTTGGGGACCTGGAGGGGCCAAAAACATTCAGTACTTC
CASSWGPGGAKNIQYF
>TRBJ2-7|TRBV30|NA|once
TGTGCCTGGAGTGTGTCCCGGGACTACGAGCAGTACTTC
CAWSVSRDYEQYF
>TRBJ1-5|TRBV28|NA|NA
TGTGCCAGCACCCCTGACATGTGGGGCGTGGCTCAGCCCCAGCATTTT
CASTPDMWGVAQPQHF
>TRBJ1-6|TRBV7-9|TRBD1|NA
TGTGCCAGCAGCGTACAGGGGAGCTCCTATAATTCACCCCTCCACTTT
CASSVQGSSYNSPLHF
>TRBJ1-6|TRBV5-1|NA|NA
TGCGCCAGCCGCCAAGCGGGGGATTCACCCCTCCACTTT
CASRQAGDSPLHF
>TRBJ1-5|TRBV2|NA|NA
TGTGCCAGCAGTGACCCCAGGGCCCAGCCCCAGCATTTT
CASSDPRAQPQHF
>TRBJ2-1|TRBV9|TRBD2|NA
TGTGCCAGCAGCGTCGGACTAGCGGTTTACAATGAGCAGTTCTTC
CASSVGLAVYNEQFF
>TRBJ1-2|TRBV18|NA|NA
TGTGCCAGCTCCCCAACGACGGGGGCTAACTATGGCTACACCTTC
CASSPTTGANYGYTF
>TRBJ2-1|TRBV7-7|TRBD2|NA
TGTGCTAGCAGCCCTGGGACTAGCGGGTTCAATGAGCAGTTCTTC
CASSPGTSGFNEQFF
>TRBJ2-6|TRBV6-5|NA|NA
TGTGCCAGCAGTTACGGAGGCTCTGGGGCCAACGTCCTGACTTTC
CASSYGGSGANVLTF
>TRBJ2-7|TRBV5-1|NA|NA
TGCGCCAGCAGCTTGGGGACTGTCTACGAGCAGTACTTC
CASSLGTVYEQYF
>TRBJ2-1|TRBV15|NA|NA
TGTGCCACCAGCGGTAGCGGCCGGTACAATGAGCAGTTCTTC
CATSGSGRYNEQFF
>TRBJ1-3|TRBV6-5|TRBD1|once
TGTGCCAGCCGGCAGGGGGCTGGAAACACCATATATTTT
CASRQGAGNTIYF
>TRBJ2-1|TRBV4-1|TRBD1|NA
TGCGCCAGCAGCCAACAAGGACAGGGGGTTCGAAATGAGCAGTTCTTC
CASSQQGQGVRNEQFF
>TRBJ2-7|TRBV20-1|NA|few
TGCAGTGCTAGACCATACGAGCAGTACTTC
CSARPYEQYF
>TRBJ2-1|TRBV3-1/TRBV3-2|TRBD2|NA
TGTGCCAGCAGCAGCCAACCTAGCGGGACGTACAATGAGCAGTTCTTC
CASSSQPSGTYNEQFF
>TRBJ2-1|TRBV5-4|TRBD2|few
TGTGCCAGCAGCTTGTGGGTAGCGGGGGGGGCACACGAGCAGTTCTTC
CASSLWVAGGAHEQFF
>TRBJ2-7|TRBV19|TRBD2|NA
TGTGCCAGTAGTATTTCCGGCGGGGGTGACGAGCAGTACTTC
CASSISGGGDEQYF
>TRBJ1-6|TRBV28|NA|many
TGTGCCAGCAGTTCTCCCCCGGGGAGGAGTTCCTATAATTCACCCCTCCACTTT
CASSSPPGRSSYNSPLHF
>TRBJ1-3|TRBV2|NA|NA
TGTGCCAGCAGTCGGGGGGGCGACAGAGTCTCTGGAAACACCATATATTTT
CASSRGGDRVSGNTIYF
>TRBJ2-1|TRBV4-1|NA|NA
TGCGCCAGCAGCCATGGGCCCCGGATTTTTAGAAATGAGCAGTTCTTC
CASSHGPRIFRNEQFF
>TRBJ2-1|TRBV2|NA|NA
TGTGCCAGCAGTGACCGAGAGATAAACTACAATGAGCAGTTCTTC
CASSDREINYNEQFF
>TRBJ2-5|TRBV7-3|TRBD1|NA
TGTGCCAGCAGCCCATTCATCGGACAGGGGAAGACCCAGTACTTC
CASSPFIGQGKTQYF
>TRBJ2-1|TRBV29-1|NA|NA
TGCAGCGTTGGCCAGGGGTTTGGCTCCTACAATGAGCAGTTCTTC
CSVGQGFGSYNEQFF
>TRBJ2-7|TRBV5-6|TRBD1|NA
TGTGCCAGCAGCGATAGACAGGGTCTCAGGTTGCAGTACTTC
CASSDRQGLRLQYF
>TRBJ2-3|TRBV3-1/TRBV3-2|NA|NA
TGTGCCAGCAGCCAAGATCGGGGAAGCACAGATACGCAGTATTTT
CASSQDRGSTDTQYF
>TRBJ2-5|TRBV10-2|TRBD1|NA
TGCGCCAGCAGTGAGTCAGGGACAGATCAAGAGACCCAGTACTTC
CASSESGTDQETQYF
>TRBJ1-2|TRBV5-6|NA|once
TGTGCCAGCAGCTTGGTAACTGGGGCCTATGGCTACACCTTC
CASSLVTGAYGYTF
>TRBJ2-5|TRBV5-5|TRBD2|NA
TGTGCCAGCAGCTTGAACTTAATGGGACTAGCGGGAGGGCCCGGTGAGACCCAGTACTTC
CASSLNLMGLAGGPGETQYF
>TRBJ1-2|TRBV30|TRBD1|NA
TGTGCCTGGACCCGACAGGGAGCCTATGGCTACACCTTC
CAWTRQGAYGYTF